These 27 T cell receptor beta chains came from one sample sequenced in a study of CD8 T cells in Susac syndrome. A quantity of about 0.5 to 1 ug RNA underwent reverse transcription using random hexamers. MiXCR was run by TCRdb on the immunoSEQ multiplex PCR reads, yielding one entry per CDR3 protein. Of around 180,000 distinct CDR3 sequences listed, about 94% are singletons. The specimen was CD4+ T cells from PBMCs. These receptors came from a human donor with multiple sclerosis.

The chain carries TRBV30 and TRBJ1-2; D is possibly TRBD1 (5 bases). The CDR3 has 18 amino acids. The germline CDR1 and CDR2 sequences are GTSNPN and SVGIG (reference sequence). The germline V and J ends were trimmed by 3 bases and 3 bases, with 26 bases remaining between them. CDR3 bases: TGTGCCTGGAGACACATTATCAGACAGAGTAACGTATACTATGGCTACACCTTC. Translating it yields CAWRHIIRQSNVYYGYTF.

V gene TRBV20-1 combines with J gene TRBJ2-5, with 11 bases lining up with TRBD1. Unmatched junction bases numbered 15, after V lost 6 bases and J lost 0 bases. The germline CDR1 and CDR2 sequences are DFQATT and SNEGSKA (reference sequence). The CDR3 runs to 18 residues. The CDR3 DNA reads TGCAGTGCGGAACCCGGGACAGGGGGTTTTTGGTACCAAGAGACCCAGTACTTC. Protein sequence: CSAEPGTGGFWYQETQYF.

The CDR3 bases are TGTGCCTGGGGAGGGGGGGTGACTGAAGCTTTCTTT. It codes for CAWGGGVTEAFF. V usage is TRBV30 and J usage is TRBJ1-1; possibly TRBD1 for D (6 bases). CDR1 GTSNPN and CDR2 SVGIG come from the germline V gene (reference sequence). With 5 bases removed from V and 5 bases from J, the gap between germline ends came to 12 bases. The CDR3 runs 12 residues.

This chain connects TRBV5-5 to TRBJ2-1; D is unresolved. The CDR3 totals 14 residues. CDR1 and CDR2 (germline): SGHKS, YYEKEE (reference sequence). V gave up 2 bases and J gave up 6 bases, with 12 bases separating them. The CDR3 region has the DNA TGTGCCAGCAGCTTTCTGATCCCCGTCAATGAGCAGTTCTTC. Its protein is CASSFLIPVNEQFF.

The chain combines TRBV28 with TRBJ1-2; TRBD1 agrees at 8 bases. J was trimmed by 8 bases and V by 4 bases; bases with no gene match: 6. The germline V gene encodes CDR1 MDHEN and CDR2 SYDVKM. CDR3 length: 13 residues. CDR3 sequence reads: CASSSRGPEGYTF. The CDR3 nucleotides read TGTGCCAGCAGTTCCAGGGGGCCTGAGGGCTACACCTTC.

The rearrangement uses TRBV4-2 and TRBJ1-4; 8 bases align to TRBD1. Germline lookup yields CDR1 LGHNA and CDR2 YNFKEQ. The CDR3 length is 14 residues. The V gene end was trimmed by 3 bases and the J gene end by 8 bases; junction bases not matched to a gene: 5. CDR3 in DNA: TGTGCCAGCAGCCAGGGACAGGCCCTGGAAAAACTGTTTTTT. The encoded protein is CASSQGQALEKLFF.

This chain joins TRBV6-5 and TRBJ1-1; D possibly corresponds to TRBD1 (5 bases). Trimming pared 4 bases from V and 0 bases from J, leaving 12 bases between. The CDR3 runs 15 residues. Germline V lookup: CDR1 MNHEY, CDR2 SVGAGI. As DNA, the CDR3 is TGTGCCAGCAGTTCTCAGGGTACGGTGAACACTGAAGCTTTCTTT. Its translation is CASSSQGTVNTEAFF.

The rearrangement uses TRBV29-1 and TRBJ1-1, with D maybe TRBD1 (5 bases). The CDR3 has 13 residues. In germline, CDR1 is SQVTM, CDR2 ANQGSEA. The germline V and J ends were trimmed by 4 bases and 3 bases, with 12 bases remaining between them. DNA of the CDR3: TGCAGCGTTGGGGGCAGGGCGGACACTGAAGCTTTCTTT. It translates to CSVGGRADTEAFF.

This clonotype was seen once. The chain links TRBV4-3 to TRBJ2-3; the match to TRBD2 covers 8 bases. Per the germline V gene, CDR1 is LGHNA and CDR2 is YSLEER. V dropped 3 bases and J dropped 0; count of bases not matched to a gene: 2. CDR3 length: 15 amino acids. The CDR3 spells CASSQRGASTDTQYF. The DNA for the CDR3 is TGCGCCAGCAGCCAGCGGGGGGCCAGCACAGATACGCAGTATTTT.

The chain combines TRBV3-1 with TRBJ2-7; D call uncertain. CDR3 length: 19 amino acids. The germline V gene has CDR1 LGHDT and CDR2 YNNKEL (reference sequence). Trimming cost V 0 bases and J 3 bases, with 24 bases left between them. For the CDR3, the DNA is TGTGCCAGCAGCCAAGATCAATCCCAACCGGCAGATTTAGTCTACGAGCAGTACTTC. It encodes CASSQDQSQPADLVYEQYF.

The chain uses TRBV7-7 and TRBJ2-5, with D possibly TRBD1 on 6 matching bases. The germline CDR1 and CDR2 sequences are SSHAT and FNYEAQ (reference sequence). The V gene lost 3 bases and the J gene lost 4 bases, with 12 bases spanning the gap. CDR3 length equals 14 residues. CDR3 residues: CASSFRPRGETQYF. The CDR3 bases are TGTGCCAGCAGCTTTCGACCCAGGGGAGAGACCCAGTACTTC.

This chain joins TRBV2 and TRBJ2-5; D not resolved. The CDR3 has 12 amino acids. V was cut by 6 bases and J by 3 bases, with 8 bases left in between. CDR1 is SNHLY, CDR2 FYNNEI, per germline. The CDR3 reads CASSLSEETQYF. The CDR3 coding sequence is TGTGCCAGCAGCCTCTCGGAAGAGACCCAGTACTTC.

The chain joins TRBV25-1 to TRBJ1-2, with 7 bases identical to TRBD1. Unmatched junction bases numbered 18, after V lost 10 bases and J lost 4 bases. This CDR3 is 16 amino acids long. The V gene's germline CDR1 is MGHDK and CDR2 SYGVNS. The CDR3 DNA follows: TGTGCCACCGCATATGGAGGCTTAGGGGGCACCTATGGCTACACCTTC. Amino acids: CATAYGGLGGTYGYTF.

The rearrangement joins TRBV12-3 or TRBV12-4 to TRBJ1-6; D remains ambiguous. Trimming cost V 2 bases and J 7 bases, with 9 bases left between them. The CDR3 has 14 amino acids. CDR3 sequence reads: CASSLKGGNSPLHF. The CDR3 coding sequence is TGTGCCAGCAGTTTAAAGGGTGGGAATTCACCCCTCCACTTT.

This sequence joins TRBV20-1 and TRBJ1-1, with D uncertain. V shed 5 bases and J shed 5 bases, with 15 bases lying between them. The CDR3 loop spans 13 amino acids. Germline V gene sequence: CDR1 DFQATT, CDR2 SNEGSKA (reference sequence). The CDR3 DNA is TGCAGTGCTTTATACTCCGGTGGGACTGAAGCTTTCTTT. Translated: CSALYSGGTEAFF.

The chain links TRBV5-1 to TRBJ2-7; D is uncertain. The germline gives CDR1 SGHRS, CDR2 YFSETQ. The CDR3 is 13 residues long. The V end was cut by 0 bases, the J end by 2 bases, with 6 bases between. The CDR3 DNA is TGCGCCAGCAGCTTGGCCACGGCCTACGAGCAGTACTTC. It specifies CASSLATAYEQYF.

The J gene is TRBJ2-3, the V gene TRBV7-2, with 13 bases lining up with TRBD2. The V segment lost 4 bases and the J segment 6 bases; nucleotides outside the gene matches: 10. The CDR3 totals 17 residues. CDR1 and CDR2 from the germline V gene are SGHTA and FQGNSA. The CDR3 bases are TGTGCCAGCAGCTCAACTCCACTAGCGGGGGGGCGGGATACGCAGTATTTT. Residues: CASSSTPLAGGRDTQYF.

This chain joins TRBV30 and TRBJ1-1; no firm D call. The V end lost 3 bases, the J end lost 3 bases, and 8 bases lay between the germline ends. This CDR3 spans 12 amino acids. Per germline, CDR1 GTSNPN and CDR2 SVGIG (reference sequence). The CDR3 sequence: CAWSTAYTEAFF. The CDR3 region has the DNA TGTGCCTGGAGCACAGCGTACACTGAAGCTTTCTTT.

The chain recombines TRBV20-1 with TRBJ2-7; tentatively, D is TRBD2 (6 bases). Germline CDR1 reads DFQATT; CDR2 reads SNEGSKA (reference sequence). Between the trimmed V and J ends, which lost 5 bases and 4 bases, there was a span of 9 bases. The length of the CDR3 is 11 residues. The CDR3 region is CSAGREYEQYF. CDR3 in DNA: TGCAGTGCTGGACGGGAGTACGAGCAGTACTTC.

The chain uses TRBV5-6 and TRBJ2-1; D is uncertain. The germline V and J ends were trimmed by 1 base and 8 bases, with 10 bases remaining between them. Germline CDR1 SGHDT, CDR2 YYEEEE. CDR3 length equals 13 residues. The CDR3 here is CASSLWQPHEQFF. As DNA, the CDR3 is TGTGCCAGCAGCTTGTGGCAGCCACATGAGCAGTTCTTC. Supplemented by reference TRBV5-6 and TRBJ2-1, the full variable domain reads DAGVTQSPTHLIKTRGQQVTLRCSPKSGHDTVSWYQQALGQGPQFIFQYYEEEERQRGNFPDRFSGHQFPNYSSELNVNALLLGDSALYLCASSLWQPHEQFFGPGTRLTVL.

This clonotype was observed a single time. The genes are TRBV14 and TRBJ1-4; 9 bases map to TRBD1. The CDR3 has 15 amino acids. The germline V gene has CDR1 SGHDN and CDR2 FVKESK. V lost 5 bases and J lost 7; bases outside the gene matches: 8. The CDR3 DNA reads TGTGCCAGCAGCTCTGAACAGGGGGCCGGTGAAAAACTGTTTTTT. Translating it yields CASSSEQGAGEKLFF.

The rearrangement joins TRBV20-1 to TRBJ2-5; unclear D gene. Germline V gives CDR1 DFQATT, CDR2 SNEGSKA (reference sequence). The CDR3 runs to 13 residues. V was trimmed by 1 base and J by 3 bases, leaving 9 bases between them. In DNA form, the CDR3 reads TGCAGTGCTAGAGGAGATAGCAAAGAGACCCAGTACTTC. It is translated as CSARGDSKETQYF.

The V and J genes are TRBV7-9 and TRBJ2-5; D is ambiguous. This CDR3 has 12 residues. The V and J ends lost 1 base and 5 bases respectively, with 5 bases between them. Germline loops: CDR1 SEHNR, CDR2 FQNEAQ (reference sequence). The CDR3 protein is CASSLGQETQYF. DNA of the CDR3: TGTGCCAGCAGCTTAGGCCAGGAGACCCAGTACTTC.

This chain connects TRBV3-1 to TRBJ2-7; 10 bases match TRBD1. V lost 1 base and J lost 3; bases outside the gene matches: 6. Germline V gene lookup returns CDR1 LGHDT and CDR2 YNNKEL (reference sequence). The length of the CDR3 is 16 residues. This CDR3 reads CASSQAPDRGIYEQYF. In nucleotides, the CDR3 is TGTGCCAGCAGCCAAGCCCCGGACAGGGGGATCTACGAGCAGTACTTC.

The V and J genes are TRBV2 and TRBJ2-2; D not resolved. From germline, CDR1 is SNHLY and CDR2 FYNNEI. CDR3 length equals 13 residues. V gave up 5 bases and J gave up 1 base, with 5 bases separating them. The CDR3 sequence: CASSTENTGELFF. The CDR3 DNA reads TGTGCCAGCAGTACAGAGAACACCGGGGAGCTGTTTTTT.

This rearrangement joins TRBV9 to TRBJ1-1; 7 nucleotides align to TRBD1. The CDR3 totals 15 residues. Trimming cost V 4 bases and J 0 bases; bases outside gene matches: 6. CDR1 and CDR2 from the germline V gene are SGDLS and YYNGEE. This chain's CDR3 is CASSPQQGLNTEAFF. The CDR3 nucleotides are TGTGCCAGCAGCCCCCAACAGGGGTTGAACACTGAAGCTTTCTTT.

This clonotype appeared a single time. The chain joins TRBV6-2 or TRBV6-3 to TRBJ1-2, with D possibly matching TRBD1 (5 bases). Germline CDR1 reads MNHEY; CDR2 reads SVGEGT. Trimming shortened V by 10 bases and J by 2 bases, and 11 bases separated the two germline ends. This CDR3 spans 12 amino acids. CDR3 sequence reads: CAISQGNYGYTF. The CDR3 coding sequence is TGTGCCATCTCGCAGGGAAACTATGGCTACACCTTC.